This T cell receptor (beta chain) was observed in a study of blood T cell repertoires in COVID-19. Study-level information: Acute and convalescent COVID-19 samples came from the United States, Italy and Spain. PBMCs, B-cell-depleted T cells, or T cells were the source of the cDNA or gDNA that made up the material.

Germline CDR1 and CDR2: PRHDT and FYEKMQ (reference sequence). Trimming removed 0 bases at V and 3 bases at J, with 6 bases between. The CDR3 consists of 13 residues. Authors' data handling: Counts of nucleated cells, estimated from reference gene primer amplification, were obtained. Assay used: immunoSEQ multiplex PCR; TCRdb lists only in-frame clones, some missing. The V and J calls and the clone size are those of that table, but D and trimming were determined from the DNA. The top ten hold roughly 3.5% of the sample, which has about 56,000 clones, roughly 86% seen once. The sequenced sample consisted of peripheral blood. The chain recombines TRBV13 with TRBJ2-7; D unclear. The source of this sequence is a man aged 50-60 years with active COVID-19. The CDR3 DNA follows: TGTGCCAGCAGCTTAGGAAGCCACTACGAGCAGTACTTC. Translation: CASSLGSHYEQYF.